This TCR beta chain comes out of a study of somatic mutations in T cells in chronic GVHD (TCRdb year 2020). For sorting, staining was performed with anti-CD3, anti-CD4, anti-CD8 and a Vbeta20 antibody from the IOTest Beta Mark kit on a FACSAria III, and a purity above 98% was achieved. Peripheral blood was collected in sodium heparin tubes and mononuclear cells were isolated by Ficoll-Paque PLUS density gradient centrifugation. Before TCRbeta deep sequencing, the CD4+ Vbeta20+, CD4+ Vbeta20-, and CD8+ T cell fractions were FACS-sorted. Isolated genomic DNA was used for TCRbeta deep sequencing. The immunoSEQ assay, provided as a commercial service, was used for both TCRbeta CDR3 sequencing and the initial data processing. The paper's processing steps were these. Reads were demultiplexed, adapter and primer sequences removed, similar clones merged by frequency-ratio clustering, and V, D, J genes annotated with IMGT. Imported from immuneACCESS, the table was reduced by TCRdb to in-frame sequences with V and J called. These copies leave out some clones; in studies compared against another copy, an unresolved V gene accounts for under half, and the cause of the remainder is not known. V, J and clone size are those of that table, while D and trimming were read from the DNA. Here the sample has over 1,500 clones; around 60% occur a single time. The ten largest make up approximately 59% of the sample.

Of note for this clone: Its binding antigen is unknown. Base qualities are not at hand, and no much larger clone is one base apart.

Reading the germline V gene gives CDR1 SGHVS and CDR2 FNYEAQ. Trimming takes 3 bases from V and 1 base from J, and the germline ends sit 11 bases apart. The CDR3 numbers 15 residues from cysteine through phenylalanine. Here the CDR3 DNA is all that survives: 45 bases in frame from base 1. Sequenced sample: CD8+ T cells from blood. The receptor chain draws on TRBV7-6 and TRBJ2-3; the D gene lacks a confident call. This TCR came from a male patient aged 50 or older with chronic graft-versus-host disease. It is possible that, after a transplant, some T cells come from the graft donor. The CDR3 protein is CASSFPDTRTDTQYF. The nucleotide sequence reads TGTGCCAGCAGCTTCCCTGACACTCGCACAGATACGCAGTATTTT.